This T cell receptor beta chain was captured by sequencing in a study of T cells after yellow fever vaccination. The TCR cDNA carried a universal primer site and UMIs from 5'RACE template switching. TCRdb reanalysed the 5' RACE reads using MiXCR and keeps one entry per CDR3 protein. The sample consists of some 420,000 distinct CDR3 sequences, 18% of them appearing once. The study, taken as a whole, reports: Primary-vaccination clones mostly resurfaced post-booster (around 96% CD4, 85% to 90% CD8). Among all clonotypes, a small share was observed in both CD4 and CD8 compartments. Peaking faster, on day 5 versus 15, the secondary response was nonetheless weaker.

Comment on this clonotype: Its antigen remains unknown.

CDR3 size: 14 residues. V lost 8 bases to trimming and J lost 10 bases, with 18 bases between them. Germline V gene sequence: CDR1 SEHNR, CDR2 FQNEAQ (reference sequence). Sequencing used PBMCs, obtained before the yellow fever booster vaccination. The chain links TRBV7-9 to TRBJ1-6; D call uncertain. The TCR was taken from a man aged 18 to 35 who received the YFV17D yellow fever vaccine. The CDR3 sequence is CASLRTGVLSPLHF. The DNA for the CDR3 is TGTGCCAGCCTTCGGACGGGCGTACTGTCACCCCTCCACTTT.